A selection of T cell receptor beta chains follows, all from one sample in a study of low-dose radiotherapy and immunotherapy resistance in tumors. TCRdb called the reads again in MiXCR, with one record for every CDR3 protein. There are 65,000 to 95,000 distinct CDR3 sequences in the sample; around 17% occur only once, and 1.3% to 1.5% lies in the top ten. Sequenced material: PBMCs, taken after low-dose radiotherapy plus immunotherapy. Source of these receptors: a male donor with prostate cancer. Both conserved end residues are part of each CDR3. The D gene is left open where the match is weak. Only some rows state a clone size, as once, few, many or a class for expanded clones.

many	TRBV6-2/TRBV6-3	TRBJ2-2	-	CASSRGPNTGELFF	TGTGCCAGCAGCAGGGGTCCAAACACCGGGGAGCTGTTTTTT
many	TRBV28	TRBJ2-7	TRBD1	CASSGPGQDAYEQYF	TGTGCCAGCAGTGGGCCGGGACAGGATGCCTACGAGCAGTACTTC
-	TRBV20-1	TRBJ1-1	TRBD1	CSARDRQGGTEAFF	TGCAGTGCTAGAGATCGACAGGGAGGCACTGAAGCTTTCTTT
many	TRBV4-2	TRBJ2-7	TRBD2	CASSQARAAGKQQDYEQYF	TGTGCCAGCAGCCAAGCGCGTGCAGCGGGAAAACAACAAGACTACGAGCAGTACTTC
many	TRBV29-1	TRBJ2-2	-	CSAGLGRRSGELFF	TGCAGCGCCGGGTTAGGCAGGCGCAGCGGGGAGCTGTTTTTT
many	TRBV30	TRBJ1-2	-	CAWSVAQGPSGYTF	TGTGCCTGGAGTGTAGCGCAGGGACCATCTGGCTACACCTTC
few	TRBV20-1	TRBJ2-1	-	CSAEQGVKQFF	TGCAGTGCGGAACAGGGCGTGAAGCAGTTCTTC
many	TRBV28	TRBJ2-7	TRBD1	CASSSTLDRRPSYEQYF	TGTGCCAGCAGTTCAACCCTGGACAGGCGACCTTCCTACGAGCAGTACTTC
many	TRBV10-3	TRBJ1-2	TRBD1	CAITARQGSRDGYTF	TGTGCCATCACCGCCCGACAGGGAAGTCGCGATGGCTACACCTTC
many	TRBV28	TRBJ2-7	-	CASSGGGVYEQYF	TGTGCCAGCAGTGGGGGTGGGGTCTACGAGCAGTACTTC
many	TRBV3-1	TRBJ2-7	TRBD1	CASSSYGTGIEQYF	TGTGCCAGCAGCAGCTACGGGACAGGTATCGAGCAGTACTTC
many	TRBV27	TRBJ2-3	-	CASSPLGIGTTDTQYF	TGTGCCAGCAGTCCCCTAGGAATCGGGACGACAGATACGCAGTATTTT
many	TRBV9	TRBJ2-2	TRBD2	CASSERDSNTGELFF	TGTGCCAGCAGCGAGCGGGACTCGAACACCGGGGAGCTGTTTTTT
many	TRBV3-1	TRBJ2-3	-	CASSQDVAGMHSTDTQYF	TGTGCCAGCAGCCAAGACGTGGCCGGCATGCATAGCACAGATACGCAGTATTTT
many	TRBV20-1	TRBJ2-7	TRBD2	CSASRTSGRSYEQYF	TGCAGTGCTAGCCGAACTAGCGGGAGATCCTACGAGCAGTACTTC
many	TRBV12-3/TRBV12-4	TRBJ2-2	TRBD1	CASSPGQGRFSRELFF	TGTGCCAGCAGTCCAGGACAGGGCCGTTTTTCCCGGGAGCTGTTTTTT
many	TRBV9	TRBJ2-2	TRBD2	CASGTSGSSNTGELFF	TGTGCCAGCGGAACTAGCGGGAGTTCGAACACCGGGGAGCTGTTTTTT
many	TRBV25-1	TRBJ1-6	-	CATQGGISSYNSPLHF	TGTGCCACGCAGGGCGGAATTAGCTCCTATAATTCACCCCTCCACTTT
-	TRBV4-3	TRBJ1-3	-	CASSQDRGRLSGNTIYF	TGCGCCAGCAGCCAAGATCGAGGACGTCTCTCTGGAAACACCATATATTTT
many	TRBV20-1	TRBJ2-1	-	CSARDWETGQPEQFF	TGCAGTGCTAGAGATTGGGAGACCGGACAACCGGAGCAGTTCTTC
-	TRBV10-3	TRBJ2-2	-	CAISQTGGTGELFF	TGTGCCATCAGTCAGACCGGAGGGACCGGGGAGCTGTTTTTT
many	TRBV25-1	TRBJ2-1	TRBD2	CASSESLAGDNEQFF	TGTGCCAGCAGTGAGTCCCTAGCGGGAGACAATGAGCAGTTCTTC
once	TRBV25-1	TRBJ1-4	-	CASSETGLGSEKNCFF	-
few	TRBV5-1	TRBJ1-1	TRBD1	CASSPGTGGRRMNTEAFF	TGCGCCAGCAGCCCAGGGACAGGGGGGCGGAGGATGAACACTGAAGCTTTCTTT
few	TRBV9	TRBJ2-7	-	CASSLNRDSYEQYF	TGTGCCAGCAGCCTTAACCGGGATTCCTACGAGCAGTACTTC
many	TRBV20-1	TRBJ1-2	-	CSARVGSGVRYGYTF	TGCAGTGCTAGAGTTGGTAGTGGAGTTCGGTATGGCTACACCTTC
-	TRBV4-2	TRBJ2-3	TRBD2	CASSPAGGQNTQYF	TGTGCCAGCAGCCCAGCGGGAGGGCAAAATACGCAGTATTTT
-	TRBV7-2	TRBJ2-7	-	CASSLEGGYEQYF	TGTGCCAGCAGCTTAGAGGGCGGTTACGAGCAGTACTTC